This T cell receptor beta chain stems from a study of memory CD4+ T cells and cytomegalovirus serostatus. The study, taken as a whole, reports: Repertoires predicted CMV serostatus with median bootstrapped AUC of roughly 0.95. 67 of 164 known CMV-associated TCRbeta sequences appeared in CD4+ memory.

In the original processing: After removing out-of-frame reads, 2,204,828 distinct TCRbeta sequences remained. The table came from immunoSEQ multiplex PCR; TCRdb's copy has only in-frame clones and leaves some out. V and J calls and clone size come straight from that table; D and trimming were deduced from the DNA. The sample shows 35,000 to 50,000 clones, over 70% of them seen only once. As for this clone: The target antigen is unknown.

The sort gate was single viable CD3+CD4+CD8-CD45RO+ cells for memory CD4+ T cells. CDR1 is LGHNA and CDR2 is YNFKEQ in the germline V gene. V lost 0 bases to trimming and J lost 4 bases; unmatched junction nucleotides: 5. The CDR3 extends over 15 amino acids. This clonotype was obtained from an adult in good health and CMV-seronegative. The material sequenced was memory CD4+ T cells from blood. The rearrangement links TRBV4-2 to TRBJ2-7; 8 nucleotides line up with TRBD2. The CDR3 loop is CASSQDRGGQYEQYF. CDR3 nucleotides: TGTGCCAGCAGCCAAGATCGGGGGGGGCAATACGAGCAGTACTTC.